This TCR beta chain appears in the sequencing data of a study of blood T cells in healthy people across ages (dated by TCRdb to between 2014 and 2017). Regarding the complete study: In model experiments, template switching captured roughly one uniquely barcoded TCR beta cDNA molecule for every two T cells. Using deep sequencing normalized with unique cDNA molecular identifiers, the study measured how TCR beta repertoire diversity changes with age. Donors were grouped into four age groups: young (average approximately 15 years), middle-aged (approximately 41), aged (over 55) and long-lived (just over 80). To avoid experimental bias, donors of different ages were distributed randomly across sequencing lanes. The study analyzed two additional independent replicas of 1 million unique cDNA reads from the same blood draw for two donors, one aged 18 to 30 and one aged 80 or older.

Libraries were made using 5' RACE. The listed sequencing device is Illumina HiSeq 2500. A second PCR of about 6 to 12 cycles was run with a J-beta primer mix and a sample-barcoded 5' primer. A template-switch 5' adaptor carrying 12 random nucleotides introduced a unique molecular identifier onto each TCR beta cDNA molecule. Each sample yielded at least 2.5 million CDR3-containing paired-end reads. The Mint cDNA synthesis kit, primed by a TRBC-specific oligonucleotide, was used to synthesize first-strand cDNA from all RNA. Following uracil-DNA glycosylase treatment, all cDNA underwent a first 18-cycle PCR with the universal primers M1SS and BC2_uni_R. In the source study's methods: Normalization of each sample was performed by random selection of 1 million high-quality reads, each carrying a distinct molecular identifier. Reads sharing molecular identifiers were discarded rather than binned into consensus sequences. CDR3 identification, clonotype clustering and error correction used MiTCR with a Q25 quality threshold and the strictest error-elimination algorithm. Lower-bound total TCR beta diversity was estimated with a nonparametric unseen species model using Euler transformation. TCRdb reprocessing: public reads trimmed at Q25 with fastp, clones called with MiXCR, in-frame beta chains kept. For every CDR3 protein sequence, its rows merge into one entry that carries the most common genes and DNA. TCRdb, not the authors, supplied the V and J calls. The sample table holds 550,000 to 800,000 distinct CDR3 sequences, of which around 21% were seen once. Clones ranked in the top ten supply more than 3% of the sample.

The roughly 38 donors, aged about 6 to 90 years, were systemically healthy Caucasian individuals from Russia. Each donor gave ten milliliters of peripheral blood, collected into EDTA-treated Vacutainer tubes. Ficoll-Paque density-gradient centrifugation was used to isolate PBMCs, with at least 6.5 million per sample. Trizol reagent was used to extract total RNA from the PBMCs, yielding at least 6 micrograms per sample. For every donor, an aliquot of PBMCs went through flow cytometry to measure the percentages of naive CD45RAhigh/CD27high T cells. This clonotype was seen more than once but under ten times. There is no known antigen for this receptor. One base away there is no much larger clone; base qualities are not given. The germline V gene gives CDR1 as MDHEN and CDR2 as SYDVKM. The CDR3 measures 14 amino acids from cysteine to phenylalanine. Only CDR3 DNA remains: 42 bases, in frame from the first base. Trimming costs V 3 bases and J 7 bases, and their ends lie 16 bases apart.

The investigation overall reported the following: The CMV infection status of donors was not known, potentially confounding age-related changes in expanded clonotypes. Estimates of total diversity based on one million sequenced T cells were regarded as lower bounds and as underestimates. Compared with the aged group, more naive CD4+ T cells, fewer expanded clones and increased TCR diversity were shown by the long-lived group, suggesting age selection. Because profiling used bulk unsorted PBMCs, naive and antigen-experienced compartments could not be compared conclusively. There was a strong correlation between observed TCR beta diversity and the percentage of naive T cells measured by flow cytometry. As age increased, observed TCR beta diversity per million T cells dropped in a roughly linear way, and a significant reduction was already evident by age approximately 40.

Input material: blood. Recombination joined TRBV28 with TRBJ2-7, with the D call perhaps TRBD1 or TRBD2, as 5 bases match in each case. The TCR comes from a man in his 70s in good health. The CDR3 amino acid sequence is: CASSLEWEKGEQYF. The DNA sequence reads TGTGCCAGCAGTTTGGAATGGGAGAAGGGGGAGCAGTACTTC.